This entry features one T cell receptor (beta chain) sequence. Its antigen is not known. These data originate in a study of cytomegalovirus exposure and HLA in healthy donors. Study details: The approximately 120 validation repertoires used the same platform as the roughly 670 first-cohort repertoires (as reported by a later analysis).

The study's findings and limits: According to the study, around 160 TCR beta chains were cytomegalovirus-associated.

The V gene lost 4 bases and the J gene lost 11 bases, with 14 bases spanning the gap. Germline V lookup: CDR1 MDHEN, CDR2 SYDVKM. The CDR3 covers 12 residues. Profiled with immunoSEQ multiplex PCR; TCRdb holds only in-frame clones, not every one. The data show 71,000 or so clones, 94% seen once. The TCR was taken from a woman younger than 30 in good health and CMV-seronegative. V usage is TRBV28 and J usage is TRBJ1-1; no clear D. The sequencing sample was made of PBMCs. For the CDR3, the DNA is TGTGCCAGCAGTTACCCGAGGTTAAAGGCTTTCTTT. Translated: CASSYPRLKAFF.